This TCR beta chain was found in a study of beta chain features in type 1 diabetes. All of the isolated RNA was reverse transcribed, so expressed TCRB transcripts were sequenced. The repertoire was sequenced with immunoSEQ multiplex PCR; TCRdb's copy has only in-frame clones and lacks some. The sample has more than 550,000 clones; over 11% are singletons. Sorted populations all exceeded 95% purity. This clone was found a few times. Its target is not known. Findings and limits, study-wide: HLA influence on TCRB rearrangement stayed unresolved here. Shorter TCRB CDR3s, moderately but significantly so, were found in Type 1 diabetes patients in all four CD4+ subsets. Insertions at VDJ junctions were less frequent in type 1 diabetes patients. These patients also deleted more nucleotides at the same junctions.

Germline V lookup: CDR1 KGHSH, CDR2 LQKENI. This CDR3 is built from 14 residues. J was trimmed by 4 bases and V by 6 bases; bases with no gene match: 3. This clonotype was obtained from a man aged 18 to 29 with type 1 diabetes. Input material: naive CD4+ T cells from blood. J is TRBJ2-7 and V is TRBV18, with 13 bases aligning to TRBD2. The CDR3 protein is CASSRLAGGYEQYF. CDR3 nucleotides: TGTGCCAGCTCGCGACTAGCGGGAGGATACGAGCAGTACTTC.